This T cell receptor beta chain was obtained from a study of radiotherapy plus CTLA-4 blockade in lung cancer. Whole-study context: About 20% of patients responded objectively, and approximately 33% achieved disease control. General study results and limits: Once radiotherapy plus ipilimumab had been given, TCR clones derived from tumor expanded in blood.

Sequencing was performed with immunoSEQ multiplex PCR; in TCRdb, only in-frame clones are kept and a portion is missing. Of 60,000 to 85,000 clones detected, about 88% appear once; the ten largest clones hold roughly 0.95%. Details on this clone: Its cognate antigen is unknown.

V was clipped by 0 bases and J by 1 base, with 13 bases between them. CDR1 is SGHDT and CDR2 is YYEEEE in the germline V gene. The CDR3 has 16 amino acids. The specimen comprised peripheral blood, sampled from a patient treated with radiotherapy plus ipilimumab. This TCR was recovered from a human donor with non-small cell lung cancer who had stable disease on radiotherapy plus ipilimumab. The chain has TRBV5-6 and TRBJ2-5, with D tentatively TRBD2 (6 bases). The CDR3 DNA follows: TGTGCCAGCAGCTTGGTGGGAGGAGGGACCCAAGAGACCCAGTACTTC. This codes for CASSLVGGGTQETQYF.